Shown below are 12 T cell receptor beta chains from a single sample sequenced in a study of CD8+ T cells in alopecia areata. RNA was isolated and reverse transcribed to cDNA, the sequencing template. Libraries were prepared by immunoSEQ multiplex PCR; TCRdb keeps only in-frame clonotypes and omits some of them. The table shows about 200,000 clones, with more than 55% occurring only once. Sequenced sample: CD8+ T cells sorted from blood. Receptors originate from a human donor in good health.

This chain's CDR3 is CASSLGQGGKTQYF. The CDR3, as DNA: TGTGCCAGCAGCTTGGGACAGGGTGGGAAGACCCAGTACTTC. V gene TRBV13 combines with J gene TRBJ2-5; 9 positions match TRBD1. This CDR3 region has 14 residues. V lost 3 bases and J lost 6; bases outside the gene matches: 5. The germline gives CDR1 PRHDT, CDR2 FYEKMQ (reference sequence).

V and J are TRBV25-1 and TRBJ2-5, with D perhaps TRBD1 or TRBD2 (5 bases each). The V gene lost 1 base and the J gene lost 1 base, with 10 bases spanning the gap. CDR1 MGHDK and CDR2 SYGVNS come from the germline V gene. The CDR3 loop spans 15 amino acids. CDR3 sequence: CASSEWGTRQETQYF. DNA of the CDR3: TGTGCCAGCAGTGAATGGGGGACCCGCCAAGAGACCCAGTACTTC.

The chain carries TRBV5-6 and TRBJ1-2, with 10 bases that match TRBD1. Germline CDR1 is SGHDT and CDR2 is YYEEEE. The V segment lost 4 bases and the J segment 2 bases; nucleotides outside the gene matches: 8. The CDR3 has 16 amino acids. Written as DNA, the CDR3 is TGTGCCAGCAGCCCCGGGACAGGGGAGGCAAACTATGGCTACACCTTC. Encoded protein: CASSPGTGEANYGYTF.

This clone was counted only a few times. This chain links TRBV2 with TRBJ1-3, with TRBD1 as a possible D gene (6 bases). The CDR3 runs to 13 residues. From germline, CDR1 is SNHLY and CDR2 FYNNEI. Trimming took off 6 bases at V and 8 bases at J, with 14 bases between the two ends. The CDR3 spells CASSEGVGHTIYF. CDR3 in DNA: TGTGCCAGCAGCGAGGGGGTTGGGCACACCATATATTTT.

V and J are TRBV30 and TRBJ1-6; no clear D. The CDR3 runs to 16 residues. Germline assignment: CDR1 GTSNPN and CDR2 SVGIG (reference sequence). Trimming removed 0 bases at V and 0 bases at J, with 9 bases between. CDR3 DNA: TGTGCCTGGAGTGTGTTCCCAAGCTCCTATAATTCACCCCTCCACTTT. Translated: CAWSVFPSSYNSPLHF.

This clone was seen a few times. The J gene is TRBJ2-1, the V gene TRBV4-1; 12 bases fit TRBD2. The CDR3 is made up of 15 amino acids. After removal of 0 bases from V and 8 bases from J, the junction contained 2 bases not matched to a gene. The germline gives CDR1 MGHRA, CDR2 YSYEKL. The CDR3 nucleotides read TGCGCCAGCAGCCAAGAAACTAGCGGGGGGCATGAGCAGTTCTTC. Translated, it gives CASSQETSGGHEQFF.

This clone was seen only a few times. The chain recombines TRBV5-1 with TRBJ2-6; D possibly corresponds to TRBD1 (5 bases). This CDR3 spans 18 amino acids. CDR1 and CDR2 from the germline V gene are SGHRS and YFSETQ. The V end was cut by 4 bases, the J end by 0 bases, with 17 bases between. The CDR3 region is CASSGSRVTTSGANVLTF. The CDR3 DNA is TGCGCCAGCAGCGGATCCAGGGTTACGACCTCTGGGGCCAACGTCCTGACTTTC.

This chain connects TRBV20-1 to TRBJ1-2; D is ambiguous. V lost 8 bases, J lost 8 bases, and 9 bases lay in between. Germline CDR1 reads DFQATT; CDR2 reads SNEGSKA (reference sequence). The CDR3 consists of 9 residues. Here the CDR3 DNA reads TGCAGTATGGCGAGGGGCTACACCTTC. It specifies CSMARGYTF.

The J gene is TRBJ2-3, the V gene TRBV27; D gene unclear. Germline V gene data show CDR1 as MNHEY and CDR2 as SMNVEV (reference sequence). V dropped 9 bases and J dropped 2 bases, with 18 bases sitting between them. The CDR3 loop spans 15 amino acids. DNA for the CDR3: TGTGCCAGTCGGGTCGCGGTGGCACCCACAGATACGCAGTATTTT. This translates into CASRVAVAPTDTQYF.

CDR3 bases: TGTGCCAGCAGAGGTCGGGGGACTAGCCTCTACGAGCAGTACTTC. It encodes CASRGRGTSLYEQYF. The genes are TRBV7-2 and TRBJ2-7; 9 positions match TRBD2. CDR1 and CDR2 from the germline V gene are SGHTA and FQGNSA. The CDR3 totals 15 residues. Trimming at V came to 6 bases and at J to 3 bases, leaving 9 bases not matched to a gene.

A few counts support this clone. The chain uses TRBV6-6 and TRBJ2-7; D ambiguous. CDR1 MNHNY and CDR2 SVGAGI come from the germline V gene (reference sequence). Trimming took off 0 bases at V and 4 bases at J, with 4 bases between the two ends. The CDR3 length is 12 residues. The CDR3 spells CASSYSPYEQYF. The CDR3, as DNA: TGTGCCAGCAGTTACTCCCCTTACGAGCAGTACTTC.

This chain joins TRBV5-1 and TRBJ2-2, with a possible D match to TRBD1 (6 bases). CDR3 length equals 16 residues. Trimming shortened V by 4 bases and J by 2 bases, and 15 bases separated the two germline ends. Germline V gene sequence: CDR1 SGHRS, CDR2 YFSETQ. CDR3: CASSIAGTPNTGELFF. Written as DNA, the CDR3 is TGCGCCAGCAGCATTGCCGGGACACCCAACACCGGGGAGCTGTTTTTT.